This TCR beta chain was captured by sequencing in a study of a mutant IDH1 vaccine in newly diagnosed glioma. Study in general: At weeks 1, 3, 5, 7, 11, 15, 19 and 23, patients received a vaccination, eight in all. Vaccines were first given 4-6 weeks after radiotherapy alone, or with temozolomide cycles. Radiotherapy, temozolomide, or both had been given previously, and both were given to most. Whole-study results and caveats: The study observed vaccine-induced immune responses in approximately 93% of patients.

This clone was found a few times. Its specificity is not known. The time point was: week 23, last vaccination. All doses held 300 ug of mutant IDH1 20-mer peptide, with topical imiquimod. Measured with immunoSEQ multiplex PCR; TCRdb has only the in-frame clones, and not every one. The sample contains around 55,000 clones, 80% of which appear only once. V was trimmed by 7 bases and J by 7 bases, leaving 13 bases between them. The CDR3 sequence is 12 residues long. In germline, CDR1 is SQVTM, CDR2 ANQGSEA. The sample consisted of PBMCs, taken from a glioma patient whose treatment included an IDH1 peptide vaccine. The sequence derives from a man aged 35-49 years with glioma. The chain recombines TRBV29-1 with TRBJ1-4; D not certain. Here the CDR3 reads CSGVGRGEKLFF. The DNA of the CDR3 is TGCAGCGGGGTTGGCCGCGGTGAAAAACTGTTTTTT.